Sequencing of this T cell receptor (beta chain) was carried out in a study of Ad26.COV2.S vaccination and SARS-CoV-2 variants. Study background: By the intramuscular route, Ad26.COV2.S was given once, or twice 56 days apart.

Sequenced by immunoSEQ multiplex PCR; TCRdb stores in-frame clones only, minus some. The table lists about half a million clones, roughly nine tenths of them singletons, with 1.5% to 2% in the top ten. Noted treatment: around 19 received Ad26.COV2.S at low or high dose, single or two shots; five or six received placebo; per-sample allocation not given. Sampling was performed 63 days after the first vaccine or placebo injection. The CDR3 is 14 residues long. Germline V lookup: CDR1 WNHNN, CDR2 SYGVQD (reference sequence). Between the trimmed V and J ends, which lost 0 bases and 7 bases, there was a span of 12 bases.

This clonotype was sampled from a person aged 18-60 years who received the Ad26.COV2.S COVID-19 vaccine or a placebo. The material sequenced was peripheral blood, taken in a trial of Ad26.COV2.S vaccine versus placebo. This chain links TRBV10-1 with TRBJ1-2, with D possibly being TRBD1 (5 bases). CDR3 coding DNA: TGCGCCAGCAGTGAGTCGGGCCGGGACGGTGGCTACACCTTC. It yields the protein CASSESGRDGGYTF.